This paragraph reports one T cell receptor beta chain. This sample was included in a study of blood T cell repertoires in COVID-19. The overall study: Specimens from acute and convalescent COVID-19 originated in the United States, Italy and Spain. PBMCs, B-cell-depleted T cells, or T cells were the source of the cDNA or gDNA that made up the material.

This CDR3 contains 15 residues. Trimming removed 4 bases from V and 2 bases from J, with 16 bases in between. Germline V gene sequence: CDR1 SGHKS, CDR2 YYEKEE (reference sequence). Source study methods: Reference gene primers were amplified, and this amplification served to estimate nucleated cell counts. Measured with immunoSEQ multiplex PCR; TCRdb has only the in-frame clones, and not every one. V, J and clone size were drawn from that table, and D and trimming were deduced from the DNA. The sample shows around 84,000 clones, 70% to 90% of them seen only once. Input material: peripheral blood. The origin of this receptor is a man aged 50-60 years with active COVID-19. The chain couples TRBV5-5 to TRBJ2-7, with a possible D match to TRBD2 (5 bases). The CDR3 DNA reads TGTGCCAGCAGCCCCTATAGGACTGCCACCTACGAGCAGTACTTC. Translation gives CASSPYRTATYEQYF.